The 25 T cell receptor beta chains reported below all come from one sample, sequenced in a study of blood T cell repertoires in COVID-19. Sequencing was performed with immunoSEQ multiplex PCR; in TCRdb, only in-frame clones are kept and a portion is missing. The sample carries roughly 250,000 clones, under 95% recorded once. Sequenced: PBMCs or T cells enriched from blood (not recorded which). The receptor source for this set is a woman younger than 30 who had recovered from COVID-19.

The V call is TRBV15, the J call TRBJ1-5; no clear D gene. The CDR3 loop spans 14 amino acids. Germline V lookup: CDR1 LNHNV, CDR2 YYDKDF (reference sequence). The ends were cut back, 0 bases at V and 0 bases at J, with 3 bases in the middle. CDR3 amino acids: CATSRELSNQPQHF. For the CDR3, the DNA is TGTGCCACCAGCAGAGAACTTAGCAATCAGCCCCAGCATTTT.

The chain employs TRBV19 and TRBJ1-5; D remains unclear. This CDR3 contains 12 residues. CDR1 and CDR2 from the germline V gene are LNHDA and SQIVND (reference sequence). The ends were cut back, 6 bases at V and 4 bases at J, with 7 bases in the middle. The CDR3 is CASSPLNQPQHF. The CDR3 DNA is TGTGCCAGTAGCCCCTTAAATCAGCCCCAGCATTTT.

The chain combines TRBV7-2 with TRBJ2-5; 9 nucleotides agree with TRBD2. V gave up 5 bases and J gave up 5 bases; unmatched junction bases: 6. Germline V lookup: CDR1 SGHTA, CDR2 FQGNSA. The CDR3 is 14 residues long. The CDR3 DNA is TGTGCCAGCAGCCCCCCGGCGGGGGGGGAGACCCAGTACTTC. It specifies CASSPPAGGETQYF.

The chain uses TRBV24-1 and TRBJ1-5; no clear D. Trimming removed 3 bases from V and 0 bases from J, with 5 bases in between. CDR3 length equals 14 residues. Germline CDR1 reads KGHDR; CDR2 reads SFDVKD. The CDR3 sequence is CATSDHNSNQPQHF. The CDR3 bases are TGTGCCACCAGTGATCACAATAGCAATCAGCCCCAGCATTTT.

The chain joins TRBV7-6 to TRBJ2-5; 8 bases align to TRBD2. CDR1 is SGHVS, CDR2 FNYEAQ, per germline. The CDR3 totals 14 residues. V dropped 1 base and J dropped 5; count of bases not matched to a gene: 3. CDR3 loop: CASSLERGWETQYF. Here the CDR3 DNA reads TGTGCCAGCAGCTTAGAGCGGGGGTGGGAGACCCAGTACTTC.

This clone was picked up one time. V gene TRBV5-1 combines with J gene TRBJ1-1; D may be TRBD1 (5 bases). The V gene lost 4 bases and the J gene lost 1 base, with 11 bases spanning the gap. CDR1 is SGHRS and CDR2 is YFSETQ in the germline V gene. The length of the CDR3 is 14 residues. The DNA for the CDR3 is TGCGCCAGCAGCCCAGGGAATTCGAACACTGAAGCTTTCTTT. This codes for CASSPGNSNTEAFF.

The chain employs TRBV28 and TRBJ1-1; D remains ambiguous. The CDR3 has 13 amino acids. V dropped 2 bases and J dropped 3 bases, with 7 bases sitting between them. Germline V CDR1 and CDR2: MDHEN, SYDVKM. CDR3 loop: CASSLGLDTEAFF. CDR3 in DNA: TGTGCCAGCAGTTTAGGGCTGGACACTGAAGCTTTCTTT.

This clone was counted once. This sequence joins TRBV7-2 and TRBJ1-1; tentatively, D is TRBD1 (5 bases). Per the germline V gene, CDR1 is SGHTA and CDR2 is FQGNSA. The CDR3 loop spans 14 amino acids. V was trimmed by 5 bases and J by 1 base, leaving 11 bases between them. This chain's CDR3 is CASSPAGGNTEAFF. CDR3 nucleotide sequence: TGTGCCAGCAGCCCCGCCGGGGGGAACACTGAAGCTTTCTTT.

This clone was observed once. The chain recombines TRBV24-1 with TRBJ2-6, with 9 bases lining up with TRBD1. The V gene end was trimmed by 8 bases and the J gene end by 0 bases; junction bases not matched to a gene: 4. The CDR3 has 16 amino acids. CDR1 is KGHDR and CDR2 is SFDVKD in the germline V gene. The CDR3 DNA reads TGTGCCACCAATGGGACAGGGAGCTCTGGGGCCAACGTCCTGACTTTC. As protein: CATNGTGSSGANVLTF.

The V and J genes are TRBV13 and TRBJ1-3, with D uncertain. V was clipped by 2 bases and J by 4 bases, with 3 bases between them. The CDR3 has 12 amino acids. Germline V gene data show CDR1 as PRHDT and CDR2 as FYEKMQ (reference sequence). CDR3 protein: CASSLLGNTIYF. CDR3 DNA: TGTGCCAGCAGCTTATTAGGAAACACCATATATTTT.

The chain employs TRBV27 and TRBJ1-2; D gene uncertain. With 3 bases removed from V and 6 bases from J, the gap between germline ends came to 17 bases. The CDR3 runs 15 residues. Germline CDR1 reads MNHEY; CDR2 reads SMNVEV (reference sequence). CDR3 sequence (DNA): TGTGCCAGCAGTTTCGGAGGCTTAGCGTTGAATGGCTACACCTTC. This gives the protein CASSFGGLALNGYTF.

CDR3 sequence: CASSFFAQGANTGELFF. CDR3 in DNA: TGCGCCAGCAGCTTCTTCGCACAGGGGGCGAACACCGGGGAGCTGTTTTTT. J is TRBJ2-2 and V is TRBV5-1; 8 bases match TRBD1. Germline-derived CDR1 and CDR2 are SGHRS and YFSETQ. The CDR3 is made up of 17 amino acids. With V trimmed by 2 bases and J by 0 bases, 6 bases remained unmatched.

The chain uses TRBV9 and TRBJ2-1; 13 nucleotides align to TRBD2. CDR1 and CDR2 (germline): SGDLS, YYNGEE. The CDR3 contains 18 residues. The V gene end was trimmed by 3 bases and the J gene end by 4 bases; junction bases not matched to a gene: 10. The chain's CDR3 is CASSAGTSGNQLYNEQFF. For the CDR3, the DNA is TGTGCCAGCAGCGCCGGGACTAGCGGGAACCAACTTTACAATGAGCAGTTCTTC.

The chain couples TRBV6-5 to TRBJ2-7; D may be TRBD1 (6 bases). Germline lookup yields CDR1 MNHEY and CDR2 SVGAGI. This CDR3 comprises 16 residues. V shed 4 bases and J shed 2 bases, with 18 bases lying between them. CDR3 sequence: CASSSHLRQAAYEQYF. The DNA for the CDR3 is TGTGCCAGCAGTTCCCATCTTCGACAGGCGGCCTACGAGCAGTACTTC.

The chain uses TRBV9 and TRBJ2-2, with D tentatively TRBD1 (5 bases). Trimming removed 1 base from V and 4 bases from J, with 14 bases in between. The CDR3 is made up of 16 amino acids. Looked up from germline, CDR1 is SGDLS and CDR2 is YYNGEE. The CDR3 spells CASSVSSRVITGELFF. In DNA, the CDR3 is TGTGCCAGCAGCGTATCCTCCAGGGTCATCACCGGGGAGCTGTTTTTT.

V gene TRBV7-2 combines with J gene TRBJ2-1, with a possible D match to TRBD2 (6 bases). Germline V CDR1 and CDR2: SGHTA, FQGNSA. CDR3 size: 15 residues. The V end lost 3 bases, the J end lost 3 bases, and 12 bases lay between the germline ends. Here the CDR3 reads CASSFAGGYYNEQFF. In DNA, the CDR3 is TGTGCCAGCAGCTTTGCCGGGGGATACTACAATGAGCAGTTCTTC. The variable domain in full, completed from reference TRBV7-2 and TRBJ2-1, reads GAGVSQSPSNKVTEKGKDVELRCDPISGHTALYWYRQSLGQGLEFLIYFQGNSAPDKSGLPSDRFSAERTGGSVSTLTIQRTQQEDSAVYLCASSFAGGYYNEQFFGPGTRLTVL.

The chain combines TRBV6-5 with TRBJ1-1, with 7 bases that match TRBD1. The CDR3 has 13 amino acids. V shed 2 bases, J shed 6 bases, and the junction held 3 bases outside the gene matches. Looked up from germline, CDR1 is MNHEY and CDR2 is SVGAGI. The CDR3 here is CASSYRGPPEAFF. CDR3 DNA sequence: TGTGCCAGCAGTTACAGGGGGCCCCCTGAAGCTTTCTTT.

This chain links TRBV3-1 (or the pseudogene TRBV3-2) with TRBJ2-3, with 9 bases that match TRBD2. The ends lost 7 bases at V and 0 bases at J; junction bases unmatched: 5. This CDR3 spans 15 amino acids. CDR1 and CDR2 from the germline V gene are LGHDT and YNNKEL (reference sequence). The CDR3 region is CASTPSGTSTDTQYF. CDR3 coding DNA: TGTGCCAGCACCCCTAGCGGGACTAGCACAGATACGCAGTATTTT.

The V call is TRBV6-5, the J call TRBJ1-5; TRBD1 is a possible D gene (5 bases). The CDR3 covers 12 residues. The germline V gene has CDR1 MNHEY and CDR2 SVGAGI. Written as DNA, the CDR3 is TGTGCTCTAGGGGTCGGCAATCAGCCCCAGCATTTT. It yields the protein CALGVGNQPQHF.

The J gene is TRBJ2-7, the V gene TRBV28; maybe TRBD1 (6 bases). This CDR3 region has 12 residues. The V end lost 5 bases, the J end lost 5 bases, and 10 bases lay between the germline ends. Germline values: CDR1 MDHEN, CDR2 SYDVKM. CDR3 nucleotide sequence: TGTGCCAGCAGTGTACAGGGCCACGAGCAGTACTTC. Its translation: CASSVQGHEQYF.

The chain has TRBV19 and TRBJ1-1; D is perhaps TRBD1 (5 bases). Germline CDR1 reads LNHDA; CDR2 reads SQIVND (reference sequence). V shed 5 bases and J shed 6 bases, with 22 bases lying between them. The CDR3 sequence is 16 residues long. The CDR3 is CASSPLRGGERAEAFF. CDR3 DNA sequence: TGTGCCAGTAGTCCATTACGTGGAGGGGAGAGGGCTGAAGCTTTCTTT.

The sample holds one count of this clone. The rearrangement uses TRBV19 and TRBJ2-3, with 9 bases matching TRBD1. The CDR3 is 13 amino acids. Trimming removed 5 bases from V and 11 bases from J; junction bases left unmatched: 8. The germline gives CDR1 LNHDA, CDR2 SQIVND (reference sequence). The CDR3 DNA is TGTGCCAGTAGTTTACAGGGGGCCGGGATGCAGTATTTT. It specifies CASSLQGAGMQYF. The full variable domain, rest sourced from reference TRBV19 and TRBJ2-3, is DGGITQSPKYLFRKEGQNVTLSCEQNLNHDAMYWYRQDPGQGLRLIYYSQIVNDFQKGDIAEGYSVSREKKESFPLTVTSAQKNPTAFYLCASSLQGAGMQYFGPGTRLTVL.

About this clone: The junction departs from germline at one end; a sequencing error may be responsible. The CDR3 here is CASSLSGQETQYF. The CDR3 DNA follows: TGTGCTAGCAGCTTGTCAGGGCAAGAGACCCAGTACTTC. The rearrangement joins TRBV7-7 to TRBJ2-5; D is perhaps TRBD1 (5 bases). Germline V gene lookup returns CDR1 SSHAT and CDR2 FNYEAQ (reference sequence). This CDR3 comprises 13 residues.

The chain has TRBV9 and TRBJ2-1; 7 positions agree with TRBD2. The CDR3 extends over 16 amino acids. V lost 6 bases, J lost 3 bases, and 12 bases stayed unmatched. Germline assignment: CDR1 SGDLS and CDR2 YYNGEE. The DNA of the CDR3 is TGTGCCAGCAATCAGGGAGGGCTTGATTTCTACAATGAGCAGTTCTTC. Its protein product is CASNQGGLDFYNEQFF. The full variable domain, in which reference TRBV9 and TRBJ2-1 provide the parts outside the CDR3, is DSGVTQTPKHLITATGQRVTLRCSPRSGDLSVYWYQQSLDQGLQFLIQYYNGEERAKGNILERFSAQQFPDLHSELNLSSLELGDSALYFCASNQGGLDFYNEQFFGPGTRLTVL.

The V gene is TRBV11-3, the J gene TRBJ1-1, with a tentative D call TRBD1 (6 bases). Looked up from germline, CDR1 is SGHNT and CDR2 is YENEEA. There are 13 residues in the CDR3. V lost 0 bases to trimming and J lost 5 bases, with 7 bases between them. CDR3 sequence: CASSLERGTEAFF. In nucleotides, the CDR3 is TGTGCCAGCAGCTTAGAGAGGGGGACTGAAGCTTTCTTT. Full variable domain (missing parts from reference TRBV11-3 and TRBJ1-1): EAGVVQSPRYKIIEKKQPVAFWCNPISGHNTLYWYLQNLGQGPELLIRYENEEAVDDSQLPKDRFSAERLKGVDSTLKIQPAELGDSAVYLCASSLERGTEAFFGQGTRLTVV.